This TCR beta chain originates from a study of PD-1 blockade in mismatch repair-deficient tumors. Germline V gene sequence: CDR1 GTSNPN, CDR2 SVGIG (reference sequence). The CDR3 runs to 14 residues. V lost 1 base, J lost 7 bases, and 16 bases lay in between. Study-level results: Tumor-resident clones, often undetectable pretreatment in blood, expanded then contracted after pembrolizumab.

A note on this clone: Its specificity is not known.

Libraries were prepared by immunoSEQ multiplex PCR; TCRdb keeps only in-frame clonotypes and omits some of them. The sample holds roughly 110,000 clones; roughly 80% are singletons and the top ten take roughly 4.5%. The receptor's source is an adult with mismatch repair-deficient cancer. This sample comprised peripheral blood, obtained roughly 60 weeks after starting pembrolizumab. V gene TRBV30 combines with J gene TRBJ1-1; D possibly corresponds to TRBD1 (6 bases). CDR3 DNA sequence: TGTGCCTGGAGTGGCCTGAGGGGGGCTAATGAAGCTTTCTTT. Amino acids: CAWSGLRGANEAFF. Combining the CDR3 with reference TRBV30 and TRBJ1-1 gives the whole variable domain SQTIHQWPATLVQPVGSPLSLECTVEGTSNPNLYWYRQAAGRGLQLLFYSVGIGQISSEVPQNLSASRPQDRQFILSSKKLLLSDSGFYLCAWSGLRGANEAFFGQGTRLTVV.